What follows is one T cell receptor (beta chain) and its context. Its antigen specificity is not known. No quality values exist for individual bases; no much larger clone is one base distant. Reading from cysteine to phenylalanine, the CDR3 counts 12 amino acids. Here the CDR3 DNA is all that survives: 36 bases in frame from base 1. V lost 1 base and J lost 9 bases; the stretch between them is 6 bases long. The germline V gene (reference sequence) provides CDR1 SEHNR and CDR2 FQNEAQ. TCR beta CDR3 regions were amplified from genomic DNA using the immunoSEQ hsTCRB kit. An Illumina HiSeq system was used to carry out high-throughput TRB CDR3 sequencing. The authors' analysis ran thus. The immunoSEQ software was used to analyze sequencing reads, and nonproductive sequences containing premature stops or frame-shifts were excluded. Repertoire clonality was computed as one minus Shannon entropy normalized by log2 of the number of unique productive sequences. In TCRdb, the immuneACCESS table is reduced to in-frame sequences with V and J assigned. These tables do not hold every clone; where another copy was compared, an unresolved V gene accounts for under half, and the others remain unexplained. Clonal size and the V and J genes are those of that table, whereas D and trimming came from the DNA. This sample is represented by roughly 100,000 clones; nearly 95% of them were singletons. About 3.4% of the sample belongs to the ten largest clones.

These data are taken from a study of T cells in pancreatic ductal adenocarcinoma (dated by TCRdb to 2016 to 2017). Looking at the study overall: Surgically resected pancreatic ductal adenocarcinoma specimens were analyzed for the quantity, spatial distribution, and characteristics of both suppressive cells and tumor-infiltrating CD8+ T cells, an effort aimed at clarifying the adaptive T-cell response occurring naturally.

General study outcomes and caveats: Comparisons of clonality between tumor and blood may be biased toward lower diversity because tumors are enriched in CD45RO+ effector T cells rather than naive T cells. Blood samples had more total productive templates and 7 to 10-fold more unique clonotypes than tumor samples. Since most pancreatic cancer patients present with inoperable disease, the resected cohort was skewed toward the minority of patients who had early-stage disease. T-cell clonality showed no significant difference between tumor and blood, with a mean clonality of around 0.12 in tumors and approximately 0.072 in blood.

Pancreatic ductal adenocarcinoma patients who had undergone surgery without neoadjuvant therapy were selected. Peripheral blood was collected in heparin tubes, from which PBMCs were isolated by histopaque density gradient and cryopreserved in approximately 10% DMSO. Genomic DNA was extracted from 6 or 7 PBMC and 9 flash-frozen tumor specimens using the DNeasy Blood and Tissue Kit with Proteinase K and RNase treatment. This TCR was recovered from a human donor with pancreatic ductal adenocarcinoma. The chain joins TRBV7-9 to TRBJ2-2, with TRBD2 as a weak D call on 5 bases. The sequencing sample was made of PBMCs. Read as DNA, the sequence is TGTGCCAGCAGCTTAGGGGAGCGGGAGCTGTTTTTT. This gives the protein CASSLGERELFF.